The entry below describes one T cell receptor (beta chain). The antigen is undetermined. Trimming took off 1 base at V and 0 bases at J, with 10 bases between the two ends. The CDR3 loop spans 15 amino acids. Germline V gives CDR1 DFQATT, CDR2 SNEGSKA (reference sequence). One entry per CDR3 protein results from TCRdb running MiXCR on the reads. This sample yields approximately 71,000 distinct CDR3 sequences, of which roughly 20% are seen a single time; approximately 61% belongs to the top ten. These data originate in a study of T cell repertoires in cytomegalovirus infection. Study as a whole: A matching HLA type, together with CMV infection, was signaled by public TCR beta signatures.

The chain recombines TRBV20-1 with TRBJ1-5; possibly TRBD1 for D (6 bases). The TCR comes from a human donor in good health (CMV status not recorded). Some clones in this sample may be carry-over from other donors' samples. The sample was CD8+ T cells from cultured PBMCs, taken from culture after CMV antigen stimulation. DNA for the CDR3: TGCAGTGCTAGAGGGACAGACTATAGCAATCAGCCCCAGCATTTT. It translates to CSARGTDYSNQPQHF.